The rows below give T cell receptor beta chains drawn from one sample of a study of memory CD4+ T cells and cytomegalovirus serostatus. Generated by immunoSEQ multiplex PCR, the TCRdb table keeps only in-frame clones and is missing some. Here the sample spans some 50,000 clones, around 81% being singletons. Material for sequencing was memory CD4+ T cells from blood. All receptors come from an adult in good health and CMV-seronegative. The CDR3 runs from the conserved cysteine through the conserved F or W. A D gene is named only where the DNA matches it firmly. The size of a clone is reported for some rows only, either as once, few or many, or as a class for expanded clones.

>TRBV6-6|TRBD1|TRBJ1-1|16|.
TGTGCCAGCAGGCAGAGGACAGGGGGCTTGAACACTGAAGCTTTCTTT
CASRQRTGGLNTEAFF
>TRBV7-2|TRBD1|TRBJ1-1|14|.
TGTGCCAGCAGCCTGCACAGGGGTGGGACTGAAGCTTTCTTT
CASSLHRGGTEAFF
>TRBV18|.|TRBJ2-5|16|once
TGTGCCAGCTCACCGAATCTCAGGGGCTCAGGAGAGACCCAGTACTTC
CASSPNLRGSGETQYF
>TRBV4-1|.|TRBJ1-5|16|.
TGCGCCAGCAGCCAAGATATGACAGGAGTTTATCAGCCCCAGCATTTT
CASSQDMTGVYQPQHF
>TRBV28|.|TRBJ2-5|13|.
TGTGCCAGCCGTCCATCGGCTGGGGAAACCCAGTACTTC
CASRPSAGETQYF
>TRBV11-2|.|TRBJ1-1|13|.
TGTGCCAGCAGCTTAGGCGAGAACACTGAAGCTTTCTTT
CASSLGENTEAFF
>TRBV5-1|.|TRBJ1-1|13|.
TGCGCCAGCAGCTTGGAGGTGAACACTGAAGCTTTCTTT
CASSLEVNTEAFF
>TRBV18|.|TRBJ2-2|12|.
TGTGCCAGCTCACAACGGACCGGGGAGCTGTTTTTT
CASSQRTGELFF
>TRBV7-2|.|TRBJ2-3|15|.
TGTGCCAGCAGCTTAGGAAGAACTAGCACAGATACGCAGTATTTT
CASSLGRTSTDTQYF
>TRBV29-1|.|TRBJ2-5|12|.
TGCAGCGTTGGACACAGCTTAGGGACCCAGTACTTC
CSVGHSLGTQYF
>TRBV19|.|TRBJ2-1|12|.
TGTGCCAGTAGTACCGGTTACAATGAGCAGTTCTTC
CASSTGYNEQFF
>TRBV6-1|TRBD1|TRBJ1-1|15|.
TGTGCCAGCACTTGGGACAGGGCGTCGGGCACTGAAGCTTTCTTT
CASTWDRASGTEAFF
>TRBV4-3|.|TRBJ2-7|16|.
TGCGCCAGCAGCTTTATCTTAGATGACAGACCTTACGAGCAGTACTTC
CASSFILDDRPYEQYF
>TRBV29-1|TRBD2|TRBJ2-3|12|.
TGCAGCGTTGTTCTAGCGGGAGATACGCAGTATTTT
CSVVLAGDTQYF
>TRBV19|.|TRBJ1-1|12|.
TGTGCCAGTAGGACTGAAGAGCTCGCCCCCTTTTTT
CASRTEELAPFF
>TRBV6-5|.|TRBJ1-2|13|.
TGTGCCAGCGCCGCTGGGCCCGCTGGTGGCTACACCTTC
CASAAGPAGGYTF
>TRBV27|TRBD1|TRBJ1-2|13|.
TGTGCCAGCAGCAACGTAGGGGGCACTGGCTACACCTTC
CASSNVGGTGYTF
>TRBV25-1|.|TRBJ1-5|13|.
TGTGCCAGCAGTGAAGACTCCTTAACGCCCCAGCATTTT
CASSEDSLTPQHF
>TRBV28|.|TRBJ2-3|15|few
TGTGCCAGTTACTCAAGGTCGAAACTAACAGATACGCAGTATTTT
CASYSRSKLTDTQYF
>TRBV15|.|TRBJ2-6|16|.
TGTGCCACCAGCAGATTACAGGGTCGAGGGGCCAACGTCCTGACTTTC
CATSRLQGRGANVLTF